The present T cell receptor beta chain was sequenced within a study of shared clonotypes between healthy human individuals. Study-wide findings and caveats: Generally, naive subsets (rather than memory subsets) showed larger estimated richness. Sorted-subset sequencing, rarefaction showed, was incomplete despite large depth.

V was clipped by 5 bases and J by 10 bases; unmatched bases: 3. Germline V gene data show CDR1 as MNHEY and CDR2 as SMNVEV (reference sequence). This CDR3 contains 12 residues. The healthy adult donors were HIV-negative and reported no recent acute infections or vaccinations. Genomic DNA of each subset was evenly split across several immunoSEQ plates. Data came from immunoSEQ multiplex PCR; TCRdb stores just in-frame clones and leaves some out. The table records fewer than 3 million clones, under 95% of them present only once. As regards this clone: No antigen is known for it.

Source material: naive CD4+ T cells from PBMCs. This sample's subset: CD45RA+ positively selected. The sequence came from a young man in good health. Some clones in this sample may be carry-over from other donors' samples. V usage is TRBV27 and J usage is TRBJ1-4; TRBD1 agrees at 8 bases. In DNA form, the CDR3 reads TGTGCCAGCAGTCCGACAGGGGCAAAACTGTTTTTT. Amino acids: CASSPTGAKLFF. The entire variable domain, with the rest obtained from reference TRBV27 and TRBJ1-4, is as follows: EAQVTQNPRYLITVTGKKLTVTCSQNMNHEYMSWYRQDPGLGLRQIYYSMNVEVTDKGDVPEGYKVSRKEKRNFPLILESPSPNQTSLYFCASSPTGAKLFFGSGTQLSVL.